The 21 T cell receptor beta chains reported below all come from one sample, sequenced in a study of post-analysis software for immune sequencing data. Unique molecular identifiers tagged the TCR beta cDNA libraries. TCRdb fed the PCR reads into MiXCR, producing one record per CDR3 protein. The sample lists about 430,000 distinct CDR3 sequences; over 30% were seen once. Antigen specificity for these receptors is unknown. General study points: In patients, five TRBV segments were more frequent than in controls, with TRBV5-6, TRBV5-1 and TRBV20-1 among them.

The sequenced sample consisted of blood. The receptors come from a girl aged 2 to 10 with multiple sclerosis.

This chain connects TRBV27 to TRBJ2-7; 8 nucleotides match TRBD1. J was trimmed by 7 bases and V by 6 bases; bases with no gene match: 8. CDR1 and CDR2 (germline): MNHEY, SMNVEV (reference sequence). CDR3 length equals 13 residues. For the CDR3, the DNA is TGTGCCAGCAGGTTGGACAGGGCAGGGGAGCAGTACTTC. It codes for CASRLDRAGEQYF.

The rearrangement joins TRBV12-3 or TRBV12-4 to TRBJ1-2; D call uncertain. V lost 0 bases and J lost 6, with 11 bases in between. The CDR3 is made up of 14 amino acids. The CDR3 here is CASSLALTADGYTF. Written as DNA, the CDR3 is TGTGCCAGCAGTTTAGCGCTAACGGCGGATGGCTACACCTTC.

The rearrangement links TRBV12-3 or TRBV12-4 to TRBJ1-2, with 11 nucleotides matching TRBD1. With V trimmed by 7 bases and J by 8 bases, 15 bases remained unmatched. The CDR3 has 16 amino acids. The CDR3 sequence is CASIQDRGQNIGGYTF. CDR3 sequence (DNA): TGTGCCAGCATACAGGACAGGGGGCAAAATATCGGGGGCTACACCTTC.

This clonotype has just a few counts. This chain links TRBV27 with TRBJ2-1; 13 positions match TRBD2. The CDR3 length is 18 residues. The germline V gene has CDR1 MNHEY and CDR2 SMNVEV (reference sequence). V trimming: 2 bases; J trimming: 0 bases; junction bases outside the gene matches: 4. The CDR3 reads CASSLQTSGGSSYNEQFF. Here the CDR3 DNA reads TGTGCCAGCAGTTTACAGACTAGCGGGGGGAGCTCCTACAATGAGCAGTTCTTC.

V is TRBV5-5 and J is TRBJ2-5; 10 bases map to TRBD1. The DNA matches TRBJ2-7 better at its end, which makes the J call doubtful. This CDR3 has 14 residues. Per germline, CDR1 SGHKS and CDR2 YYEKEE (reference sequence). As DNA, the CDR3 is TGTGCCAGCAGCTCGGGACAGGGGAGGTACGAGCAGTACTTC. Its translation: CASSSGQGRYEQYF.

This clonotype was observed many times. The chain uses TRBV12-1 and TRBJ2-7; the table's D call, TRBD1, has no DNA check behind it. TRBV12-1 is deemed a pseudogene. This CDR3 comprises 15 residues. The DNA for the CDR3 is TGTGCCAGCAGAGTGGTAGGACGGGGACCCCCCGAGCAGTACTTC. It codes for CASRVVGRGPPEQYF.

Turning to this clonotype: A read error may explain this, as a much larger clone is one base away. The rearrangement joins TRBV4-1 to TRBJ2-1, with D uncertain. Near its end, the DNA agrees better with TRBJ2-7, so the J call may be wrong. Per germline, CDR1 MGHRA and CDR2 YSYEKL. The CDR3 totals 13 residues. The chain's CDR3 is CASSQAGHNEQYF. The CDR3 DNA sequence: TGCGCCAGCAGCCAAGCAGGTCACAATGAGCAGTACTTC.

The sample holds a few counts of this clonotype. V gene TRBV24-1 combines with J gene TRBJ1-2; D possibly corresponds to TRBD1 (6 bases). This CDR3 has 14 amino acids. Germline V gene sequence: CDR1 KGHDR, CDR2 SFDVKD. Trimming stripped 1 base from V and 8 bases from J, with 13 bases between. The CDR3 DNA reads as TGTGCCACCAGTGATTTAGGGGGACGAGCCGGCTACACCTTC. This sequence encodes CATSDLGGRAGYTF.

There are a few counts of this clonotype. This chain uses TRBV5-1 with TRBJ1-4, with D tentatively TRBD1 (5 bases). The CDR3 is made up of 14 amino acids. Trimming left V 1 base short and J 7 bases short, with 11 bases between. CDR1 SGHRS and CDR2 YFSETQ come from the germline V gene. DNA for the CDR3: TGCGCCAGCAGCTTGCAGGGTGGCGGTGAAAAACTGTTTTTT. It specifies CASSLQGGGEKLFF.

This chain connects TRBV11-2 to TRBJ1-5; 8 bases are a match to TRBD1. This CDR3 has 18 residues. Germline CDR1 and CDR2: SGHAT and FQNNGV. V lost 1 base, J lost 0 bases, and 8 bases stayed unmatched. CDR3 loop: CASSLGLDRDYSNQPQHF. CDR3 in DNA: TGTGCCAGCAGCTTAGGACTGGACAGGGATTATAGCAATCAGCCCCAGCATTTT.

This clonotype was detected many times. This chain joins TRBV5-1 and TRBJ2-1, with 8 bases matching TRBD2. Per germline, CDR1 SGHRS and CDR2 YFSETQ. Trimming took 0 bases from V and 8 from J; bases not matched to a gene: 10. The CDR3 has 16 amino acids. As DNA, the CDR3 is TGCGCCAGCAGCTTGGTGGCGGGGGGCGCGGGTTATGAGCAGTTCTTC. This encodes CASSLVAGGAGYEQFF.

As regards this clonotype: A much larger clone lies one base from this, so it may be a read error. J is TRBJ2-1 and V is TRBV2, with D perhaps TRBD2 (5 bases). Germline CDR1 is SNHLY and CDR2 is FYNNEI. The CDR3 is 11 residues long. CDR3: CASSDQLGQCF. The CDR3 region has the DNA TGTGCCAGCAGTGATCAACTAGGGCAGTGCTTC.

In this sample, this clonotype turned up a few times. This chain links TRBV12-3 or TRBV12-4 with TRBJ2-3; possibly TRBD2 for D (6 bases). V was cut by 7 bases and J by 2 bases, with 22 bases left in between. The CDR3 runs to 17 residues. The CDR3 nucleotides are TGTGCCAGCATCCTAAGGGCGGGGAGCGTGCTCACAGATACGCAGTATTTT. Residues: CASILRAGSVLTDTQYF.

This clonotype showed up just a few times. The chain has TRBV9 and TRBJ1-1; D gene ambiguous. CDR1 and CDR2 (germline): SGDLS, YYNGEE. This CDR3 has 14 amino acids. The V end was cut by 4 bases, the J end by 1 base, with 11 bases between. The chain's CDR3 is CASSPRPGNTEAFF. In nucleotides, the CDR3 is TGTGCCAGCAGCCCCCGTCCGGGGAACACTGAAGCTTTCTTT.

This clonotype was seen many times. The chain employs TRBV7-2 and TRBJ2-7; 8 nucleotides agree with TRBD2. Germline lookup yields CDR1 SGHTA and CDR2 FQGNSA. The trim removed 3 bases at V and 7 bases at J, leaving 11 bases unmatched. The CDR3 spans 15 residues. The DNA for the CDR3 is TGTGCCAGCAGCTTCCGGAGACTAGCGCTAGCGGAGCAGTACTTC. It translates to CASSFRRLALAEQYF.

This clonotype was detected many times. The genes are TRBV11-2 and TRBJ2-7; D gene uncertain. The CDR3 length is 14 residues. Between the trimmed V and J ends, which lost 2 bases and 2 bases, there was a span of 10 bases. Germline assignment: CDR1 SGHAT and CDR2 FQNNGV. CDR3 nucleotides: TGTGCCAGCAGCTTATCTGAAAAACCCTACGAGCAGTACTTC. Its translation is CASSLSEKPYEQYF. Full variable domain (outside the CDR3, taken from reference TRBV11-2 and TRBJ2-7): EAGVAQSPRYKIIEKRQSVAFWCNPISGHATLYWYQQILGQGPKLLIQFQNNGVVDDSQLPKDRFSAERLKGVDSTLKIQPAKLEDSAVYLCASSLSEKPYEQYFGPGTRLTVT.

V gene TRBV29-1 combines with J gene TRBJ2-4; 7 positions match TRBD1. Trimming took 0 bases from V and 1 from J; bases not matched to a gene: 9. The germline V gene has CDR1 SQVTM and CDR2 ANQGSEA. The CDR3 runs to 17 residues. This chain's CDR3 is CSVEDLTPTGAKNIQYF. The CDR3 DNA follows: TGCAGCGTTGAAGATTTAACCCCGACAGGGGCCAAAAACATTCAGTACTTC.

In regard to this clonotype: At one boundary the junction diverges from the germline segment, which might be a read error. V usage is TRBV12-3 or TRBV12-4 and J usage is TRBJ2-3; D unclear. The CDR3 is 14 residues long. CDR3 nucleotides: TGTGCCAGCAGTTTATTTGCAGTCACAGATGCGCAGTATTTT. Translating gives CASSLFAVTDAQYF.

In this sample, this clonotype turned up once. This rearrangement joins TRBV20-1 to TRBJ2-5, with 7 nucleotides matching TRBD1. The J call may not be correct, given that the DNA end is closer to TRBJ2-7. Germline CDR1 and CDR2: DFQATT and SNEGSKA (reference sequence). The CDR3 contains 20 residues. The CDR3 spells CSARPFLPASTDRRQYEQYF. The CDR3 DNA is TGCAGTGCTAGACCATTCCTACCCGCTTCTACGGACAGGAGACAATACGAGCAGTACTTC.

Details on this clonotype: An end of the junction does not agree with germline; a read error may underlie this. The chain links TRBV27 to TRBJ2-7, with D maybe TRBD2 (6 bases). Per germline, CDR1 MNHEY and CDR2 SMNVEV (reference sequence). The CDR3 is 16 amino acids. The CDR3 nucleotides are TGTGCCAACAGTTTTGGTCAAAGGGGAGGTAGCTACGAGCAGTACTTC. Its translation is CANSFGQRGGSYEQYF.

This clonotype was observed a handful of times. V gene TRBV28 combines with J gene TRBJ2-7; D gene uncertain. Germline V lookup: CDR1 MDHEN, CDR2 SYDVKM. Trimming took off 6 bases at V and 7 bases at J, with 16 bases between the two ends. CDR3 length: 13 amino acids. The CDR3 coding sequence is TGTGCCAGCAGCACCGGCTCGATAGGGGAGCAGTACTTC. Its protein is CASSTGSIGEQYF. Filled out from reference TRBV28 and TRBJ2-7, the complete variable domain reads DVKVTQSSRYLVKRTGEKVFLECVQDMDHENMFWYRQDPGLGLRLIYFSYDVKMKEKGDIPEGYSVSREKKERFSLILESASTNQTSMYLCASSTGSIGEQYFGPGTRLTVT.